A single sample gave rise to the 26 T cell receptor beta chains below, sequenced in a study of blood T cell repertoires in COVID-19. Here immunoSEQ multiplex PCR was the method, and the copy in TCRdb shows in-frame clones only, minus some. The data contain hundreds of thousands of clones, approximately 90% of them singletons. Specimen: peripheral blood. Every receptor here comes from a woman in her fifties or sixties who had recovered from COVID-19.

This clone was observed a few times. The chain recombines TRBV7-3 with TRBJ2-7; 11 bases line up with TRBD1. The junction had 8 bases not matched to a gene; V was cut back by 5 bases and J by 5 bases. The germline V gene encodes CDR1 SGHTA and CDR2 FQGTGA. This CDR3 contains 15 residues. CDR3 in DNA: TGTGCCAGCAGCGTAGGGACAGGGGGGAGGAACGAGCAGTACTTC. Protein: CASSVGTGGRNEQYF.

The chain uses TRBV6-1 and TRBJ2-1; TRBD2 aligns across 8 bases. Unmatched junction bases numbered 4, after V lost 1 base and J lost 5 bases. This CDR3 contains 15 residues. Germline loops: CDR1 MNHNS, CDR2 SASEGT. In DNA form, the CDR3 reads TGTGCCAGCAGTGAAGTTTGGACTAGCCACAATGAGCAGTTCTTC. Protein sequence: CASSEVWTSHNEQFF.

V and J are TRBV5-1 and TRBJ2-2; tentative D call: TRBD2 (5 bases). With 1 base removed from V and 6 bases from J, the gap between germline ends came to 22 bases. The germline gives CDR1 SGHRS, CDR2 YFSETQ. The CDR3 length is 18 residues. As DNA, the CDR3 is TGCGCCAGCAGCTTGATTCCGGGTCCCCCAATTAGCGCCGGGGAGCTGTTTTTT. It codes for CASSLIPGPPISAGELFF.

The rearrangement joins TRBV19 to TRBJ1-5, with TRBD1 matching 10 bases. Per germline, CDR1 LNHDA and CDR2 SQIVND (reference sequence). CDR3 length: 15 amino acids. J gave up 6 bases and V 5 bases, and 7 bases lay outside the gene matches. The CDR3 bases are TGTGCCAGTAGTCCCCGGGACAGGGGAACTCAGCCCCAGCATTTT. This sequence encodes CASSPRDRGTQPQHF.

The J gene is TRBJ2-3, the V gene TRBV19; D is uncertain. The CDR3 sequence is 12 residues long. With 8 bases removed from V and 1 base from J, the gap between germline ends came to 7 bases. CDR1 is LNHDA and CDR2 is SQIVND in the germline V gene (reference sequence). This CDR3 reads CASSQGTDTQYF. The CDR3 bases are TGTGCCAGTTCCCAGGGCACAGATACGCAGTATTTT.

This rearrangement joins TRBV4-3 to TRBJ2-7; weak D call: TRBD2 (6 bases). Germline V gene lookup returns CDR1 LGHNA and CDR2 YSLEER. Deletions cut 0 bases from V and 3 bases from J, with 9 bases between. CDR3 size: 14 residues. The CDR3 is CASSQELGGYEQYF. The CDR3 DNA follows: TGCGCCAGCAGCCAAGAACTGGGGGGCTACGAGCAGTACTTC.

The V and J genes are TRBV28 and TRBJ2-1; 7 nucleotides agree with TRBD2. Germline loops: CDR1 MDHEN, CDR2 SYDVKM. Losses at the gene ends were 2 bases for V and 6 bases for J; bases not matched to a gene: 10. This CDR3 is 16 amino acids long. DNA for the CDR3: TGTGCCAGCAGTTTACACCACGGACTAGGATTCAATGAGCAGTTCTTC. Translating it yields CASSLHHGLGFNEQFF.

The V call is TRBV10-3, the J call TRBJ1-1; D perhaps matches TRBD1 (6 bases). Looked up from germline, CDR1 is ENHRY and CDR2 is SYGVKD. The CDR3 covers 13 residues. Between the trimmed V and J ends, which lost 5 bases and 3 bases, there was a span of 10 bases. Here the CDR3 reads CAISSSGDTEAFF. CDR3 DNA: TGTGCCATCAGTTCCTCAGGGGACACTGAAGCTTTCTTT.

J is TRBJ2-7 and V is TRBV3-1 (or the pseudogene TRBV3-2), with D possibly matching TRBD1 (6 bases). Germline values: CDR1 LGHDT, CDR2 YNNKEL (reference sequence). The CDR3 extends over 14 amino acids. Deletions cut 2 bases from V and 6 bases from J, with 14 bases between. The CDR3 DNA sequence: TGTGCCAGCAGCCAAATTGTAGCAGGGGTCGAGCAGTACTTC. Amino acids: CASSQIVAGVEQYF.

CDR3: CASSPGDRGVAFF. Written as DNA, the CDR3 is TGTGCCAGCAGCCCGGGGGACAGGGGTGTAGCTTTCTTT. V and J are TRBV7-3 and TRBJ1-1, with 10 bases lining up with TRBD1. With V trimmed by 5 bases and J by 10 bases, 7 bases remained unmatched. Germline CDR1 reads SGHTA; CDR2 reads FQGTGA. The CDR3 is 13 residues long.

This clone was seen just once. The chain couples TRBV27 to TRBJ2-3, with D hard to call. Germline V gene sequence: CDR1 MNHEY, CDR2 SMNVEV (reference sequence). The V end lost 5 bases, the J end lost 0 bases, and 12 bases lay between the germline ends. The CDR3 runs 15 residues. The DNA of the CDR3 is TGTGCCAGCAGTCCTTTATTGCGGAGCACAGATACGCAGTATTTT. Translation: CASSPLLRSTDTQYF.

The chain recombines TRBV28 with TRBJ2-7; D is unresolved. Deletions cut 4 bases from V and 6 bases from J, with 13 bases between. The germline gives CDR1 MDHEN, CDR2 SYDVKM. This CDR3 is built from 13 residues. CDR3: CASSSLPGSEQYF. The DNA for the CDR3 is TGTGCCAGCAGTTCCCTCCCCGGTTCCGAGCAGTACTTC.

This CDR3 reads CASSYGTAINQPQHF. CDR3 nucleotides: TGTGCCAGCAGCTATGGGACAGCAATTAATCAGCCCCAGCATTTT. This chain uses TRBV6-2 or TRBV6-3 with TRBJ1-5; TRBD1 matches at 7 bases. V lost 6 bases, J lost 4 bases, and 9 bases stayed unmatched. The CDR3 has 15 amino acids. The germline V gene has CDR1 MNHEY and CDR2 SVGEGT.

The gene calls are TRBV28 and TRBJ2-2; D call uncertain. Germline V gene data show CDR1 as MDHEN and CDR2 as SYDVKM. The CDR3 consists of 16 residues. With 7 bases removed from V and 10 bases from J, the gap between germline ends came to 25 bases. CDR3 bases: TGTGCCAGCACCCCAGGTGAGCTCTTCGGATCCGAGGAGCTGTTTTTT. Protein product: CASTPGELFGSEELFF.

The rearrangement links TRBV6-5 to TRBJ1-1; no definite D call. Germline V lookup: CDR1 MNHEY, CDR2 SVGAGI. The CDR3 contains 11 residues. Deletions cut 6 bases from V and 8 bases from J, with 10 bases between. CDR3 region: CASRRVGEAFF. The CDR3 region has the DNA TGTGCCAGCAGGCGGGTGGGGGAAGCTTTCTTT.

This clone came up a few times. CDR3 nucleotide sequence: TGTGCCAGCAGCTCGCCCCGGGGACAAGAGACCCAGTACTTC. Translation: CASSSPRGQETQYF. The rearrangement joins TRBV28 to TRBJ2-5; weak D call: TRBD2 (5 bases). Per the germline V gene, CDR1 is MDHEN and CDR2 is SYDVKM. This CDR3 comprises 14 residues. V lost 6 bases to trimming and J lost 2 bases, with 13 bases between them.

The chain is built from TRBV14 and TRBJ2-7; 16 bases fit TRBD2. The CDR3 covers 17 residues. Per germline, CDR1 SGHDN and CDR2 FVKESK. Trimming removed 0 bases from V and 5 bases from J; junction bases left unmatched: 4. DNA of the CDR3: TGTGCCAGCAGCCAAGACGCTGGGACTAGCGGGAGGGACGAGCAGTACTTC. It is translated as CASSQDAGTSGRDEQYF.

The chain is built from TRBV7-3 and TRBJ2-1; maybe TRBD2 (5 bases). V shed 5 bases and J shed 5 bases, with 10 bases lying between them. This CDR3 spans 13 amino acids. The germline gives CDR1 SGHTA, CDR2 FQGTGA. CDR3: CASSPDLNNEQFF. CDR3 bases: TGTGCCAGCAGCCCGGACTTAAACAATGAGCAGTTCTTC.

In its sample, this clone was seen a few times. The chain carries TRBV19 and TRBJ2-3, with 7 bases that match TRBD1. Germline V gives CDR1 LNHDA, CDR2 SQIVND (reference sequence). V lost 11 bases, J lost 6 bases, and 17 bases stayed unmatched. This CDR3 is 15 amino acids long. CDR3 DNA sequence: TGTGCCTCCGTCCCCGGGACAGCCGATTTGGATACGCAGTATTTT. Translation gives CASVPGTADLDTQYF.

The J gene is TRBJ2-7, the V gene TRBV7-3, with 9 bases matching TRBD2. Trimming at V came to 5 bases and at J to 5 bases, leaving 7 bases not matched to a gene. This CDR3 is 14 amino acids long. In germline, CDR1 is SGHTA, CDR2 FQGTGA. CDR3 nucleotides: TGTGCCAGCAGCCCCCTCGGGACTAGCAACGAGCAGTACTTC. Its translation: CASSPLGTSNEQYF.

In nucleotides, the CDR3 is TGTGCCAGCAGTTTGCCCGGGAGTAGCGGGGCTCAAATGACCCAGTACTTC. Protein sequence: CASSLPGSSGAQMTQYF. The V call is TRBV28, the J call TRBJ2-5; 8 bases map to TRBD2. With V trimmed by 3 bases and J by 7 bases, 16 bases remained unmatched. The CDR3 length is 17 residues. From germline, CDR1 is MDHEN and CDR2 SYDVKM.

The chain links TRBV4-1 to TRBJ2-1, with 11 bases that match TRBD2. V was pared by 3 bases and J by 5 bases, with 9 bases of the junction left unmatched. Germline CDR1 MGHRA, CDR2 YSYEKL. There are 17 residues in the CDR3. CDR3 protein: CASSHPWGTSGNNEQFF. CDR3 nucleotides: TGCGCCAGCAGCCACCCTTGGGGGACTAGCGGAAACAATGAGCAGTTCTTC.

Points on this clone: The sample contains more than one DNA sequence encoding this CDR3. Here the CDR3 DNA reads TGCGCCAGCAGCCAAGGCGACAAAGCTAACTATGGCTACACCTTC. Its translation is CASSQGDKANYGYTF. The chain links TRBV4-1 to TRBJ1-2, with D unclear. This CDR3 contains 15 residues. From germline, CDR1 is MGHRA and CDR2 YSYEKL. V dropped 1 base and J dropped 0 bases, with 9 bases sitting between them.

The J gene is TRBJ1-1, the V gene TRBV5-4; a possible D gene is TRBD1 (5 bases). CDR1 is SGHNT, CDR2 YYREEE, per germline (reference sequence). The germline V and J ends were trimmed by 4 bases and 4 bases, with 17 bases remaining between them. The CDR3 is 15 residues long. The CDR3 DNA is TGTGCCAGCAGCCCGCTACAGCTGGGGGGCACTGAAGCTTTCTTT. Translated, it gives CASSPLQLGGTEAFF.

The V and J genes are TRBV27 and TRBJ2-7, with D uncertain. V gave up 5 bases and J gave up 0 bases, with 8 bases separating them. The CDR3 consists of 13 residues. CDR1 MNHEY and CDR2 SMNVEV come from the germline V gene (reference sequence). This chain's CDR3 is CASSAYRSYEQYF. In DNA, the CDR3 is TGTGCCAGCAGTGCGTACCGCTCCTACGAGCAGTACTTC.

The chain links TRBV27 to TRBJ1-2, with D unclear. Germline values: CDR1 MNHEY, CDR2 SMNVEV (reference sequence). Trimming took off 4 bases at V and 8 bases at J, with 8 bases between the two ends. The CDR3 runs to 11 residues. The DNA for the CDR3 is TGTGCCAGCAGTTCCGGACTGGGCTACACCTTC. This sequence encodes CASSSGLGYTF.